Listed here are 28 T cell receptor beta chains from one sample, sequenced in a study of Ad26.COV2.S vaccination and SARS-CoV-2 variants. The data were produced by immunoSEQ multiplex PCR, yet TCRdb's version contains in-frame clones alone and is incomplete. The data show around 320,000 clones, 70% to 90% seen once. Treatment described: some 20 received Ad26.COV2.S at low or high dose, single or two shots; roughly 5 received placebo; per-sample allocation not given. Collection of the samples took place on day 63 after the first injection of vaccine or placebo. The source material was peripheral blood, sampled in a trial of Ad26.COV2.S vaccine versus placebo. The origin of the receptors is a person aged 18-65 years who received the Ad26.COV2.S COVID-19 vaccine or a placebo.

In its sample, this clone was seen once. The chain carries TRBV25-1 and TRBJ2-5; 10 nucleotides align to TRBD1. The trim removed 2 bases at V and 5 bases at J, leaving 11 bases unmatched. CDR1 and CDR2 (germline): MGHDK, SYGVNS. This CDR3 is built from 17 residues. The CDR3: CASSEAPGQGHGETQYF. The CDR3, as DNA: TGTGCCAGCAGTGAAGCTCCGGGACAGGGGCACGGCGAGACCCAGTACTTC.

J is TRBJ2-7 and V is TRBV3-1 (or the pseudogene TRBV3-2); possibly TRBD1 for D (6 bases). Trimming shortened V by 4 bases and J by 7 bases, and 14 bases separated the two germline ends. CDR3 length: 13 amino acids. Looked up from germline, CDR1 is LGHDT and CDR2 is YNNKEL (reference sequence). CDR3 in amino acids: CASSPTGLLEQYF. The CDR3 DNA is TGTGCCAGCAGCCCGACAGGCTTATTGGAGCAGTACTTC.

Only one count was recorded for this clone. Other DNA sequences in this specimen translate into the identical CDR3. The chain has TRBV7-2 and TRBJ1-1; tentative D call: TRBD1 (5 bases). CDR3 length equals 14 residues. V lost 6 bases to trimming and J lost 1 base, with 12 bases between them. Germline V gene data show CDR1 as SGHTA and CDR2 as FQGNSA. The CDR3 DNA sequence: TGTGCCAGCAGTCCCGGGACGGCGAACACTGAAGCTTTCTTT. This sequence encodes CASSPGTANTEAFF.

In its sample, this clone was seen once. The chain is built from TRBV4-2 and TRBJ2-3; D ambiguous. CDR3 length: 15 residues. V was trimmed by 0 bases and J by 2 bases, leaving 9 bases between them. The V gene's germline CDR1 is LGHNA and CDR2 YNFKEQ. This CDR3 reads CASSQDRRITDTQYF. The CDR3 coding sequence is TGTGCCAGCAGCCAAGACAGGCGGATCACAGATACGCAGTATTTT.

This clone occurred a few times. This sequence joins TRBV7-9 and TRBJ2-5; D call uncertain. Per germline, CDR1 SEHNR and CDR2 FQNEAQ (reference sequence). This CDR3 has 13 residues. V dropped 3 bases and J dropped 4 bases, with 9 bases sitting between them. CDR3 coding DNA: TGTGCCAGCAGCTTTATAGTCCGAGAGACCCAGTACTTC. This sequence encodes CASSFIVRETQYF.

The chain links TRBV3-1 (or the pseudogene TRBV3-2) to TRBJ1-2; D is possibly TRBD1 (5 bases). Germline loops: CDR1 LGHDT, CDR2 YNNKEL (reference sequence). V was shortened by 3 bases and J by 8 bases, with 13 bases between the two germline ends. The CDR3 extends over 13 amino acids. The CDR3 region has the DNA TGTGCCAGCAGCCATTCGGGGGGAGAAGGCTACACCTTC. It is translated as CASSHSGGEGYTF.

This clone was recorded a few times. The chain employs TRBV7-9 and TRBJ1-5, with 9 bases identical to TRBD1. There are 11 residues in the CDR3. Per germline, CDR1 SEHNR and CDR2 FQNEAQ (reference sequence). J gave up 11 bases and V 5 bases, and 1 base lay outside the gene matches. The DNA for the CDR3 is TGTGCCAGCAGCCGGACAGGGGCCCAGCATTTT. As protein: CASSRTGAQHF. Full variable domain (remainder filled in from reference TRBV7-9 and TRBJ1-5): DTGVSQNPRHKITKRGQNVTFRCDPISEHNRLYWYRQTLGQGPEFLTYFQNEAQLEKSRLLSDRFSAERPKGSFSTLEIQRTEQGDSAMYLCASSRTGAQHFGDGTRLSIL.

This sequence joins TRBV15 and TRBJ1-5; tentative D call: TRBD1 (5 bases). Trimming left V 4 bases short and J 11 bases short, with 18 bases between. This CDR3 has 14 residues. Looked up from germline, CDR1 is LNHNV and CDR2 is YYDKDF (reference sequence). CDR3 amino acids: CATSKTSGALAQHF. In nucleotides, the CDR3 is TGTGCCACCAGCAAGACATCCGGGGCGTTGGCCCAGCATTTT.

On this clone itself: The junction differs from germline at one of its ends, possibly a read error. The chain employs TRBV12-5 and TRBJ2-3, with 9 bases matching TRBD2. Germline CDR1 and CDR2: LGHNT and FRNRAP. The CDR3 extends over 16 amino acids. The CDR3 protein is CASGLASGEPTETQYF. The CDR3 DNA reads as TGTGCTAGTGGTTTGGCTAGCGGGGAACCCACAGAAACGCAGTATTTT.

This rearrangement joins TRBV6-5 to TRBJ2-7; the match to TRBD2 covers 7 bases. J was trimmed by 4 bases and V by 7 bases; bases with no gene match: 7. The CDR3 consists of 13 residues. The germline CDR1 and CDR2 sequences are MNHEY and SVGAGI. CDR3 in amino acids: CASNGGAGYEQYF. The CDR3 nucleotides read TGTGCCAGCAACGGGGGAGCGGGATACGAGCAGTACTTC.

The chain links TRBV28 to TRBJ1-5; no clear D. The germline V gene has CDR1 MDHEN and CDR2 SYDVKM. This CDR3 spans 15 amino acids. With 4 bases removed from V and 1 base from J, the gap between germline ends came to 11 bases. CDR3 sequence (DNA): TGTGCCAGCAGTTCCATAACCGGGAGCAATCAGCCCCAGCATTTT. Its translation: CASSSITGSNQPQHF.

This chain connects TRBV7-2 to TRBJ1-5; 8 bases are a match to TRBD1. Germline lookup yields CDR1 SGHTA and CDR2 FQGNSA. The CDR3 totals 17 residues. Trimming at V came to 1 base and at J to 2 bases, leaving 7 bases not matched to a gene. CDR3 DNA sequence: TGTGCCAGCAGCTTAGGGCCCTCAGGGGGCGGCAATCAGCCCCAGCATTTT. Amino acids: CASSLGPSGGGNQPQHF.

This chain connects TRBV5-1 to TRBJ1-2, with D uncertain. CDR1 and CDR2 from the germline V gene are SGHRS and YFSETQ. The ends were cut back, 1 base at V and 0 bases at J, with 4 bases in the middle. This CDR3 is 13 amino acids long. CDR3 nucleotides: TGCGCCAGCAGCTTGAGGTCTAACTATGGCTACACCTTC. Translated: CASSLRSNYGYTF. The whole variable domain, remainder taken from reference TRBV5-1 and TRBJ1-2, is KAGVTQTPRYLIKTRGQQVTLSCSPISGHRSVSWYQQTPGQGLQFLFEYFSETQRNKGNFPGRFSGRQFSNSRSEMNVSTLELGDSALYLCASSLRSNYGYTFGSGTRLTVV.

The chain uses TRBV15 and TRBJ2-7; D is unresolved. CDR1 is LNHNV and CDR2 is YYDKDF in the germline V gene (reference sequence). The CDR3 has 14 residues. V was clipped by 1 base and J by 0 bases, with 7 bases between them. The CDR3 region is CATSRGGDSYEQYF. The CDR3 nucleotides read TGTGCCACCAGCAGAGGGGGTGACTCCTACGAGCAGTACTTC.

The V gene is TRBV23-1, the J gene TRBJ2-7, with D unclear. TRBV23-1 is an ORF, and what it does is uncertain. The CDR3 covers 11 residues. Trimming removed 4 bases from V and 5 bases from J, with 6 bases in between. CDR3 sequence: CASSRDHEQYF. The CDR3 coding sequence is TGCGCCAGCAGTCGGGATCACGAGCAGTACTTC.

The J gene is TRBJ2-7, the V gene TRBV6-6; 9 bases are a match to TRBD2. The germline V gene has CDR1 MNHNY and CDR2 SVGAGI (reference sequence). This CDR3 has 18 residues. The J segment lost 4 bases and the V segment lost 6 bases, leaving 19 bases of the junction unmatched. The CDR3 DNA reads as TGTGCCAGCAGCCGACGGAGAGCTAGCGGGGAGCCTTTTTACGAGCAGTACTTC. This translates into CASSRRRASGEPFYEQYF.

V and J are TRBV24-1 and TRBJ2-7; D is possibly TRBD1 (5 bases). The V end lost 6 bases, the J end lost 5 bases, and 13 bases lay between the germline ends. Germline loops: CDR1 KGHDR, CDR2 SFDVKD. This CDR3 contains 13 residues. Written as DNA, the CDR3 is TGTGCCACCAGTAAGTCAGGGTATGACGAGCAGTACTTC. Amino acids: CATSKSGYDEQYF.

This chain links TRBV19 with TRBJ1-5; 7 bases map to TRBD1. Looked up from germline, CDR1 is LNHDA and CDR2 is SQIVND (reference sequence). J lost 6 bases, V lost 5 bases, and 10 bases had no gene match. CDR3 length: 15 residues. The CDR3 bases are TGTGCCAGTAGTTCCAAACAGGGGTCGATTCAGCCCCAGCATTTT. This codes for CASSSKQGSIQPQHF.

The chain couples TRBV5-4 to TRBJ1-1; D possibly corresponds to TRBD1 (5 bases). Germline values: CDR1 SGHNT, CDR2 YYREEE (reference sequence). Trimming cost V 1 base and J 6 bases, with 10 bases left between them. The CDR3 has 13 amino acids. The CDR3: CASSLKGPAEAFF. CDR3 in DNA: TGTGCCAGCAGCTTGAAGGGGCCGGCTGAAGCTTTCTTT.

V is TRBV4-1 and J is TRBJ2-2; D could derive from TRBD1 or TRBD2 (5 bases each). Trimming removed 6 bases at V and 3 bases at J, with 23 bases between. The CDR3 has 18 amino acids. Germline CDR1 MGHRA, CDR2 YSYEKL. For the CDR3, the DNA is TGCGCCAGCAGTCTTCAAGATACTAGGGGCGGATACACCGGGGAGCTGTTTTTT. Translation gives CASSLQDTRGGYTGELFF.

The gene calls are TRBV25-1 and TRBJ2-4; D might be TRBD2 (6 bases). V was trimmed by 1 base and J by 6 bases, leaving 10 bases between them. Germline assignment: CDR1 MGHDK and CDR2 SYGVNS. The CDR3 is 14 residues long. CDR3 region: CASSEWGVGNIQYF. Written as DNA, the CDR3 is TGTGCCAGCAGTGAATGGGGGGTAGGAAACATTCAGTACTTC.

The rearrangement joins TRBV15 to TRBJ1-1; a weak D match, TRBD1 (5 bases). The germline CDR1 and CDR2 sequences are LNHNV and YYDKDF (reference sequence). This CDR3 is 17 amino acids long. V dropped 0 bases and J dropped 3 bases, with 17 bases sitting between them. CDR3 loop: CATSRENTRDPDTEAFF. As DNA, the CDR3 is TGTGCCACCAGCAGAGAAAACACCAGGGATCCCGACACTGAAGCTTTCTTT.

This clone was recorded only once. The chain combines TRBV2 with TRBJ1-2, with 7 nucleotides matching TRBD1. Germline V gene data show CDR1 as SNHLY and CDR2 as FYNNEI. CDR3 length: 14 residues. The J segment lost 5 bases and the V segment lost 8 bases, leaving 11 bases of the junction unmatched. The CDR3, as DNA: TGTGCCAGCTATGTTGGGACAGTGGGATATGGCTACACCTTC. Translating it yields CASYVGTVGYGYTF.

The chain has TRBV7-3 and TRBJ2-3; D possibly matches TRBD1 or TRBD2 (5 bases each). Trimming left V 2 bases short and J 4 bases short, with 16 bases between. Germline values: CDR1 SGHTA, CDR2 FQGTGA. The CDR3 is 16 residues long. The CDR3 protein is CASSLGGLAIPDTQYF. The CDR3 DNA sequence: TGTGCCAGCAGCTTAGGGGGATTGGCGATACCAGATACGCAGTATTTT. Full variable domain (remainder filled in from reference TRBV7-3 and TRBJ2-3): GAGVSQTPSNKVTEKGKYVELRCDPISGHTALYWYRQSLGQGPEFLIYFQGTGAADDSGLPNDRFFAVRPEGSVSTLKIQRTERGDSAVYLCASSLGGLAIPDTQYFGPGTRLTVL.

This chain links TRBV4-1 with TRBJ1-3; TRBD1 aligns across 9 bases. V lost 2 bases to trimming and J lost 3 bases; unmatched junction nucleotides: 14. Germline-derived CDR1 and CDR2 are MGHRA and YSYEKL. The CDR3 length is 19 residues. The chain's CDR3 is CASSQTGTGSIGLGNTIYF. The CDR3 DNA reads TGCGCCAGCAGCCAAACCGGGACAGGGAGTATAGGGCTTGGAAACACCATATATTTT.

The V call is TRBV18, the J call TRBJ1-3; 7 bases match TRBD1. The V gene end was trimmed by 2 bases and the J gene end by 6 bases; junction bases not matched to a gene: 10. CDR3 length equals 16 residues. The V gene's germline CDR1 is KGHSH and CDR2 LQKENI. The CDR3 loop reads CASSPVYTGDLNTIYF. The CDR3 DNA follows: TGTGCCAGCTCACCAGTATACACAGGGGATCTAAACACCATATATTTT.

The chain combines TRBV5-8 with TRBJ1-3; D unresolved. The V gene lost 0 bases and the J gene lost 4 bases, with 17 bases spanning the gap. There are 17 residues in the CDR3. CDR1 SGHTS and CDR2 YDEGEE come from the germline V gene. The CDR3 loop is CASSLGDVLLGGNTIYF. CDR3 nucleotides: TGTGCCAGCAGCTTGGGAGACGTCTTACTGGGCGGAAACACCATATATTTT.

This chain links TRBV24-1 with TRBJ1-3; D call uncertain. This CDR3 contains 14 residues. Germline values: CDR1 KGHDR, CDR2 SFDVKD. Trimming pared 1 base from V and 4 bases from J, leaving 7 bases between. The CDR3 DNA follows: TGTGCCACCAGTGATTTAAGAGAGGGAAACACCATATATTTT. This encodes CATSDLREGNTIYF.